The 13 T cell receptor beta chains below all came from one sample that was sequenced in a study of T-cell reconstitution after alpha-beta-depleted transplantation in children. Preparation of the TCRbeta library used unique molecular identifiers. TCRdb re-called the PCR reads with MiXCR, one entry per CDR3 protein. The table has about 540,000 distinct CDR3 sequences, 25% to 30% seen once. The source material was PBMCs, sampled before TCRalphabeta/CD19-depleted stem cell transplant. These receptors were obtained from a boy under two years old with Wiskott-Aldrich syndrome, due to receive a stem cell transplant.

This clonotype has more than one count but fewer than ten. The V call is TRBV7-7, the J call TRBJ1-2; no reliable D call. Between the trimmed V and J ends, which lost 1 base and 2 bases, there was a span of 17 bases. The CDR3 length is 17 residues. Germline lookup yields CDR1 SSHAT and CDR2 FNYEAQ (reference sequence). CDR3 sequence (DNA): TGTGCCAGCAGCTTAGAATCCCGACACACATCCAACTATGGCTACACCTTC. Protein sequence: CASSLESRHTSNYGYTF.

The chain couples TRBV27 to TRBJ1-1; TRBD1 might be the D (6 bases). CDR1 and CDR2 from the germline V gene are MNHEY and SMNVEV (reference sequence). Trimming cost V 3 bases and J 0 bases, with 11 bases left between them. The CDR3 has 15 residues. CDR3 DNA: TGTGCCAGCAGTTTCACAGGGAACCTGAACACTGAAGCTTTCTTT. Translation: CASSFTGNLNTEAFF.

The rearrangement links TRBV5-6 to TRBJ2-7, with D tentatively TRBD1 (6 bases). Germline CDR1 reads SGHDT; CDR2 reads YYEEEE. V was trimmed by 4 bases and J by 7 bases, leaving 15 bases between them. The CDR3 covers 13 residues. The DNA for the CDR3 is TGTGCCAGCAGCCAGGACAGATCGGGGGAGCAGTACTTC. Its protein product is CASSQDRSGEQYF.

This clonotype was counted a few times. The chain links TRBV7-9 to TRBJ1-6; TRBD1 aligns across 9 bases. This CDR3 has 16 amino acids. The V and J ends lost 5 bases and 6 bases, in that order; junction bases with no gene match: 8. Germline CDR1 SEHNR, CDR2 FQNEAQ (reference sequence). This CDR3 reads CASSPRTGAGNSPLHF. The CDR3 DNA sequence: TGTGCCAGCAGCCCCCGGACAGGGGCGGGTAATTCACCCCTCCACTTT.

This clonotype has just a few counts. CDR3 bases: TGTGCCAGCAGCTTGGGGCCGGGACAGGCGGAGCAGTACTTC. Its protein product is CASSLGPGQAEQYF. The V gene is TRBV13, the J gene TRBJ2-7; 8 nucleotides agree with TRBD1. The CDR3 sequence is 14 residues long. Unmatched junction bases numbered 8, after V lost 3 bases and J lost 7 bases. Germline assignment: CDR1 PRHDT and CDR2 FYEKMQ (reference sequence). The full variable domain, with the rest looked up from reference TRBV13 and TRBJ2-7, is AAGVIQSPRHLIKEKRETATLKCYPIPRHDTVYWYQQGPGQDPQFLISFYEKMQSDKGSIPDRFSAQQFSDYHSELNMSSLELGDSALYFCASSLGPGQAEQYFGPGTRLTVT.

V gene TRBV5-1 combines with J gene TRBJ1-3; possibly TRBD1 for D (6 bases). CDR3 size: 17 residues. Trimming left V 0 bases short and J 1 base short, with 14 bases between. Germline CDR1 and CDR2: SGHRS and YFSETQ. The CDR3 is CASSLGSGASSGNTIYF. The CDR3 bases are TGCGCCAGCAGCTTGGGGTCGGGGGCCTCTTCTGGAAACACCATATATTTT. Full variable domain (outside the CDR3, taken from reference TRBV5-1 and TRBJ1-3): KAGVTQTPRYLIKTRGQQVTLSCSPISGHRSVSWYQQTPGQGLQFLFEYFSETQRNKGNFPGRFSGRQFSNSRSEMNVSTLELGDSALYLCASSLGSGASSGNTIYFGEGSWLTVV.

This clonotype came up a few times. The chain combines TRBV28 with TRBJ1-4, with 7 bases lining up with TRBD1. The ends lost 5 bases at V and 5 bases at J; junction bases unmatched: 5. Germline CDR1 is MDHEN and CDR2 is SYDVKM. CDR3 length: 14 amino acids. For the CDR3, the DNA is TGTGCCAGCAGTACGGACAGGATAAATGAAAAACTGTTTTTT. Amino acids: CASSTDRINEKLFF.

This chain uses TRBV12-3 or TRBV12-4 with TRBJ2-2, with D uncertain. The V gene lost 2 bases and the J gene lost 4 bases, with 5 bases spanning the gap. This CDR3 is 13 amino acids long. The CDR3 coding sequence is TGTGCCAGCAGTTTAATCTTCACCGGGGAGCTGTTTTTT. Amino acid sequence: CASSLIFTGELFF.

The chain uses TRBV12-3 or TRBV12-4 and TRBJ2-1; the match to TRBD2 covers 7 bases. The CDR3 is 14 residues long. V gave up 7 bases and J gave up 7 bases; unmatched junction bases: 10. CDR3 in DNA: TGTGCCAGCAACATCGGCGGGAGCTGGAATGAGCAGTTCTTC. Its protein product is CASNIGGSWNEQFF.

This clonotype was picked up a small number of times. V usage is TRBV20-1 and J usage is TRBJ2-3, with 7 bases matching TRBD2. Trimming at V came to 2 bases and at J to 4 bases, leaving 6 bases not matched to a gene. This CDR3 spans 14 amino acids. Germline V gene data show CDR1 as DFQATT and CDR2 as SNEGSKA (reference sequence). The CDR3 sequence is CSARLPGGPDTQYF. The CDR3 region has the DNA TGCAGTGCTAGATTACCGGGAGGCCCAGATACGCAGTATTTT.

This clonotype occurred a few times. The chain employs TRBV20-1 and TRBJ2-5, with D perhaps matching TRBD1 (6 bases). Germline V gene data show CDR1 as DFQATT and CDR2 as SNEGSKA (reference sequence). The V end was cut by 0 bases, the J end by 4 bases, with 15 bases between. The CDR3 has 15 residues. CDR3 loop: CSARDPGVGGETQYF. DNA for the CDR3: TGCAGTGCTAGAGATCCCGGGGTAGGGGGAGAGACCCAGTACTTC.

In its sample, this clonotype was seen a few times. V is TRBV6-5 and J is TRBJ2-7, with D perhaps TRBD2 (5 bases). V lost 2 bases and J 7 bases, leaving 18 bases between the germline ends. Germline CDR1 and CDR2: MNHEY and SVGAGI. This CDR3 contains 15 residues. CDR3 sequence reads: CASSYTASPTGEQYF. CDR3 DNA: TGTGCCAGCAGTTACACTGCTAGTCCCACGGGGGAGCAGTACTTC.

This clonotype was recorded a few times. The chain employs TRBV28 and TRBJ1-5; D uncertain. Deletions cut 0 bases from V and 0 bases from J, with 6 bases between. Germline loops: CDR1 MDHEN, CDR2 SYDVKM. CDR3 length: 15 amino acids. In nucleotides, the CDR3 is TGTGCCAGCAGTTTATGGACACTTAGCAATCAGCCCCAGCATTTT. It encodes CASSLWTLSNQPQHF. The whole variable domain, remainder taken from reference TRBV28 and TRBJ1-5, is DVKVTQSSRYLVKRTGEKVFLECVQDMDHENMFWYRQDPGLGLRLIYFSYDVKMKEKGDIPEGYSVSREKKERFSLILESASTNQTSMYLCASSLWTLSNQPQHFGDGTRLSIL.